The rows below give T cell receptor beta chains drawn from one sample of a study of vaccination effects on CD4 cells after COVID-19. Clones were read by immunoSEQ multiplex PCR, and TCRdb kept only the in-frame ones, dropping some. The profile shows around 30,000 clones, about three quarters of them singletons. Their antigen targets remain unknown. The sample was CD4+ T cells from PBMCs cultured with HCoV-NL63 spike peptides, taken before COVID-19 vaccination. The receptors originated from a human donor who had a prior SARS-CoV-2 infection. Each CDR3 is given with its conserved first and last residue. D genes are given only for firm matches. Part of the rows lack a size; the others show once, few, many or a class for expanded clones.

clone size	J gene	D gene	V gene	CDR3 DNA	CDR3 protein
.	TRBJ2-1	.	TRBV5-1	TGCGCCAGCAGCTTGGGGTGGGGGGCCAAAAATGAGCAGTTCTTC	CASSLGWGAKNEQFF
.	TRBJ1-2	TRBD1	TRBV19	TGTGCCACCCGGGGTTGGGGACAGGAGTACAATGGCTACACCTTC	CATRGWGQEYNGYTF
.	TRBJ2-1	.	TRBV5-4	TGTGCCAGCAGCTTGGCTAACCCCAACACGTACAATGAGCAGTTCTTC	CASSLANPNTYNEQFF
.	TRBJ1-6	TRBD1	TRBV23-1	TGCGCCAGCAGTCGAGGACAGGGGGAAAGTCGGAATTCACCCCTCCACTTT	CASSRGQGESRNSPLHF
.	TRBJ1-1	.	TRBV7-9	TGTGCCAGCAGCTTAGGACAGATCAACACTGAAGCTTTCTTT	CASSLGQINTEAFF
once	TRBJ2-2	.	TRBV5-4	TGTGCCAGCAGCCCCGGGACAAGGGAGAACACCGGGGAGCTGTTTTTT	CASSPGTRENTGELFF
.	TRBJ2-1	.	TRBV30	TGTGCCTGGAGGGAGGATCGCGCCGTTGAGCAGTTCTTC	CAWREDRAVEQFF
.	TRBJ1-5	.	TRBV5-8	TGTGCCAGCAACCGGCACGGGGGGGCTCGTCAGCCCCAGCATTTT	CASNRHGGARQPQHF
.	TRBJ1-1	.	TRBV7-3	TGTGCCAGCAGCTTAACAGGACAGACAGAAGCTTTCTTT	CASSLTGQTEAFF
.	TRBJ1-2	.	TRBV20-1	TGCAGTGCTAGTGATCAGGGAGCGACGGGCTACACCTTC	CSASDQGATGYTF
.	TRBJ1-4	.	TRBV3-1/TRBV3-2	TGTGCCAGCAGCCTAAGTTGGGAAGATGAAAAACTGTTTTTT	CASSLSWEDEKLFF
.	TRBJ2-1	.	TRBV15	TGTGCCACCAGCAGAGTGCGGGACTTTTACAATGAGCAGTTCTTC	CATSRVRDFYNEQFF
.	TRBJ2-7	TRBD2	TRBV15	TGTGCCACCAGCAGAGGGGGCGGGAGGGCCACCTACGAGCAGTACTTC	CATSRGGGRATYEQYF
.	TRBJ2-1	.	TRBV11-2	TGTGCCAGCGCAACCCGGGACCTCTCCATTGGTGAGCAGTTCTTC	CASATRDLSIGEQFF
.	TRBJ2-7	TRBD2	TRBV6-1	TGTGCCAGCAGTGAAAACCAAGCGGGAGAGCTCGAGCAGTACTTC	CASSENQAGELEQYF
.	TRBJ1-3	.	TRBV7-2	TGTGCCAGCACCCCAGGGATGAACACCATATATTTT	CASTPGMNTIYF
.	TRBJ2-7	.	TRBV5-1	TGCGCCAGCAGCTTGCAACTAGCATCCTACGAGCAGTACTTC	CASSLQLASYEQYF
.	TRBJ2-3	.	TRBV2	TGTGCCAGCAGTGATTCCAGTGCTACGCAGTATTTT	CASSDSSATQYF
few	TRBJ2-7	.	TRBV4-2	TGTGCCAGCAGCCCGCTGATTTCGCGCGAGCAGTACTTC	CASSPLISREQYF
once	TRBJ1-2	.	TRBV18	TGTGCCAGCTCACCCGGGGCAGGCGGCTACACCTTC	CASSPGAGGYTF
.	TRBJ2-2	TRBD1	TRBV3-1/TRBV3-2	TGTGCCAGCAGCCCAGGACAGGGTCGGAACACCGGGGAGCTGTTTTTT	CASSPGQGRNTGELFF
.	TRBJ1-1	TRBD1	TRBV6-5	TGTGCCAGCAGTTACGGCAGGGGGGACACTGAAGCTTTCTTT	CASSYGRGDTEAFF
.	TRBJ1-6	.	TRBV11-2	TGTGCCAGCAGCTTGTTCCGGCTAGGAGGAATAAATTCACCCCTCCACTTT	CASSLFRLGGINSPLHF
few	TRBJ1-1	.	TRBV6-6	TGTGCCAGCAGTTACGAAGGAGCTTTCTTT	CASSYEGAFF
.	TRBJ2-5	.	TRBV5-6	TGTGCCAGCAGCTTGTATTTCCTTCGGGAGACCCAGTACTTC	CASSLYFLRETQYF
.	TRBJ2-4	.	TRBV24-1	TGTGCCACCAGTGATTCCAGGGCGGTAGCCAAAAACATTCAGTACTTC	CATSDSRAVAKNIQYF
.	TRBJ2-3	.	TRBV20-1	TGCAGTGCTCCTTGGGGAGATACGCAGTATTTT	CSAPWGDTQYF
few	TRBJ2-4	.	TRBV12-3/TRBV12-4	TGTGCCAGCCGTTTAGCCAAAAACATTCAGTACTTC	CASRLAKNIQYF
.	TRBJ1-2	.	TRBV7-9	TGTGCCAGTAGCTTCTTCGGCTCTAACTATGGCTACACCTTC	CASSFFGSNYGYTF
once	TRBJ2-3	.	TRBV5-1	TGCGCCAGCACTCCCGGGGCTAGAACCACAGATACGCAGTATTTT	CASTPGARTTDTQYF
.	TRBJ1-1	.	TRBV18	TGTGCCAGCTCAGGGGACGGTACGAACACTGAAGCTTTCTTT	CASSGDGTNTEAFF
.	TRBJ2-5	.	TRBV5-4	TGTGCCAGCTCCTGGGGGTATGGAGGCTCAGGCCAAGAGACCCAGTACTTC	CASSWGYGGSGQETQYF
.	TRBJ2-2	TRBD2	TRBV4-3	TGCGCCAGCAGCCGGACCCTGGGGGGTGAACTAGCGGCGAACACCGGGGAGCTGTTTTTT	CASSRTLGGELAANTGELFF
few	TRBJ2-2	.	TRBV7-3	TGTGCCAGCAGCTCGAACACCGGGGAGCTGTTTTTT	CASSSNTGELFF
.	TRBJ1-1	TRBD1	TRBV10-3	TGTGCCAGCCGGGACAGTATGAACACTGAAGCTTTCTTT	CASRDSMNTEAFF
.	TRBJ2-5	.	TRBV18	TGTGCCAGCTCCCGAACAGGGGATAGCGGGCTCTACCAAGAGACCCAGTACTTC	CASSRTGDSGLYQETQYF
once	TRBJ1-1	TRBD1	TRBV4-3	TGCGCCAGCAGCCAAGATTGGGGAGACAGGGTAAACACTGAAGCTTTCTTT	CASSQDWGDRVNTEAFF
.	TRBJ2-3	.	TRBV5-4	TGTGCCAGCAGCTTCGGTACCTACACAGATACGCAGTATTTT	CASSFGTYTDTQYF
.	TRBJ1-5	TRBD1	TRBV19	TGTGCCAGTAGTATGACAGGGGGAAATAGCAATCAGCCCCAGCATTTT	CASSMTGGNSNQPQHF
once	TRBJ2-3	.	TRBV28	TGTGCCAGCAGTTTTGGAACCTCAGGTACGCAGTATTTT	CASSFGTSGTQYF
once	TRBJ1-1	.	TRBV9	TGTGCCAGCAGCGTAGACCCCGTGGGCGGGAACACTGAAGCTTTCTTT	CASSVDPVGGNTEAFF
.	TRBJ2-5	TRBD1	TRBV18	TGTGCCAGCTCACACGACAGGGTAGAGACCCAGTACTTC	CASSHDRVETQYF
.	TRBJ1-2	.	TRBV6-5	TGTGCCAGTAGGATTGGAGGCAGCGCTAACTATGGCTACACCTTC	CASRIGGSANYGYTF
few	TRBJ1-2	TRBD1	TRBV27	TGTGCCAGCAGTTTACAGGGGGCTAGTGGCTACACCTTC	CASSLQGASGYTF
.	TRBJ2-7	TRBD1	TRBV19	TGTGCCAGTAGTTCAGAGGGACAGGGGAGCGAGCAGTACTTC	CASSSEGQGSEQYF
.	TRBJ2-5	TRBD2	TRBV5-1	TGCGCCAGCAGCACACTGACTAGCGGGAGGGGAGAGACCCAGTACTTC	CASSTLTSGRGETQYF
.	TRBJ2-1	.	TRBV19	TGTGCCAGTAGTATATACTCAGGGGTAACCTACAATGAGCAGTTCTTC	CASSIYSGVTYNEQFF
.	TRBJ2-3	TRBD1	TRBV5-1	TGCGCCAGCAAAGGACAGGGGAGCACAGATACGCAGTATTTT	CASKGQGSTDTQYF
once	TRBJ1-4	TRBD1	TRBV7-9	TGTGCCAGCAGCTTAGACCTTGGGACAGGGGGAAAACTGTTTTTT	CASSLDLGTGGKLFF
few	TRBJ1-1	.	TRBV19	TGTGCCAGTAGCGTCCGCGAGGGGGAAGCTTTCTTT	CASSVREGEAFF
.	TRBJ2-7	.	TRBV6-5	TGTGCCAGCAGTTGGAGCAGGGTATCCTACGAGCAGTACTTC	CASSWSRVSYEQYF
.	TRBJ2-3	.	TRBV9	TGTGCCAGCAGCGTAGTATGGGCTAGCACAGATACGCAGTATTTT	CASSVVWASTDTQYF
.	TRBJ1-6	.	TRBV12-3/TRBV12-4	TGTGCCAGCAGTCAAAGACAGGCCTCACCCCTCCACTTT	CASSQRQASPLHF
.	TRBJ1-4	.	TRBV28	TGTGCCAGCAGTCCGGTGGGGGTGAGAGAAAAACTGTTTTTT	CASSPVGVREKLFF
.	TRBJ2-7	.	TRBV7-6	TGTGCCAGCAGCTTGAGGCCTAGCGATTCCCACGAGCAGTACTTC	CASSLRPSDSHEQYF
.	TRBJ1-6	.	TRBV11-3	TGTGCCAGCAGCGCGGTGGCACCTCGAAATTCACCCCTCCACTTT	CASSAVAPRNSPLHF
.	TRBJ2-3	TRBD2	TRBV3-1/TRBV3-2	TGTGCCAGCAGCCCCAGGGACTTCAGCGGGGGGGGCACAGATACGCAGTATTTT	CASSPRDFSGGGTDTQYF
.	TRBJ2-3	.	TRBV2	TGTGCCAGCAGTGAAGCGCTTCGTAGTCCCGCGCAGTATTTT	CASSEALRSPAQYF
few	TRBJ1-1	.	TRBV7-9	TGTGCCAGCAGCCTCGGTCGGTCAGTGAACACTGAAGCTTTCTTT	CASSLGRSVNTEAFF
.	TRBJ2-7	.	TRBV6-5	TGTGCCAGCAGCAATCACGGTGGCGAGCAGTACTTC	CASSNHGGEQYF